This passage covers 3 T cell receptor beta chains from one sample sequenced in a study of long-term antiretroviral therapy in people with HIV. Survey level was the resolution at which the v3.0 immunoSEQ assay ran. Method: immunoSEQ multiplex PCR; TCRdb's copy keeps in-frame clones and lacks some. The sample includes roughly 28,000 clones, about 85% of them seen just once. Here the sequenced sample was unsorted PBMCs, taken 2.7 years after starting antiretroviral therapy. Receptor source: a man between 35 and 55 years old with HIV.

This sequence joins TRBV7-9 and TRBJ1-2; perhaps TRBD1 as D (6 bases). CDR1 SEHNR and CDR2 FQNEAQ come from the germline V gene (reference sequence). There are 13 residues in the CDR3. Trimming removed 3 bases at V and 6 bases at J, with 11 bases between. The CDR3 nucleotides are TGTGCCAGCAGCTTCCGGGGGCTCGATGGCTACACCTTC. It is translated as CASSFRGLDGYTF. The entire variable domain, with the rest obtained from reference TRBV7-9 and TRBJ1-2, is as follows: DTGVSQNPRHKITKRGQNVTFRCDPISEHNRLYWYRQTLGQGPEFLTYFQNEAQLEKSRLLSDRFSAERPKGSFSTLEIQRTEQGDSAMYLCASSFRGLDGYTFGSGTRLTVV.

This chain joins TRBV11-2 and TRBJ2-7; TRBD2 agrees at 7 bases. With V trimmed by 2 bases and J by 3 bases, 7 bases remained unmatched. Germline assignment: CDR1 SGHAT and CDR2 FQNNGV. CDR3 size: 15 residues. The DNA of the CDR3 is TGTGCCAGCAGCTTACCTCGTAGCGGGTACTACGAGCAGTACTTC. Amino acids: CASSLPRSGYYEQYF.

This chain uses TRBV19 with TRBJ1-2, with 7 nucleotides matching TRBD1. CDR1 and CDR2 from the germline V gene are LNHDA and SQIVND (reference sequence). The ends lost 5 bases at V and 3 bases at J; junction bases unmatched: 9. The CDR3 sequence is 15 residues long. This CDR3 is CASSRDRDYDYGYTF. As DNA, the CDR3 is TGTGCCAGTAGTCGCGACAGGGACTATGACTATGGCTACACCTTC.